The 23 T cell receptor beta chains presented below share a single source sample, sequenced in a study of identifying expanded T cells in peripheral blood. Measured with immunoSEQ multiplex PCR; TCRdb has only the in-frame clones, and not every one. This sample has about 91,000 clones, with about 87% found just once. The sample was blood. The origin of the receptors is a person aged 18 to 75 in good health.

The V and J genes are TRBV6-4 and TRBJ2-1; 7 nucleotides line up with TRBD2. From germline, CDR1 is MRHNA and CDR2 SNTAGT. Trimming removed 2 bases from V and 6 bases from J; junction bases left unmatched: 4. CDR3 length: 14 amino acids. In DNA, the CDR3 is TGTGCCAGCAGTGACCGGGGGGAGGGCAATGAGCAGTTCTTC. Translated, it gives CASSDRGEGNEQFF.

The chain combines TRBV4-1 with TRBJ1-2; D is undetermined. Germline CDR1 and CDR2: MGHRA and YSYEKL. The CDR3 sequence is 16 residues long. V was pared by 1 base and J by 5 bases, with 17 bases between. The CDR3 reads CASSQVSGRAFYGYTF. The CDR3 DNA follows: TGCGCCAGCAGCCAAGTATCGGGTAGGGCTTTTTATGGCTACACCTTC.

The CDR3 is CASSQDRVSSYEQYF. CDR3 nucleotide sequence: TGCGCCAGCAGCCAAGACAGGGTTAGCTCCTACGAGCAGTACTTC. V gene TRBV4-1 combines with J gene TRBJ2-7; D is possibly TRBD1 (5 bases). This CDR3 spans 15 amino acids. The V and J ends lost 0 bases and 0 bases respectively, with 9 bases between them. Germline CDR1 is MGHRA and CDR2 is YSYEKL.

The chain carries TRBV29-1 and TRBJ1-1, with D maybe TRBD1 (6 bases). Germline CDR1 reads SQVTM; CDR2 reads ANQGSEA. V was trimmed by 1 base and J by 0 bases, leaving 6 bases between them. CDR3 length: 13 residues. The CDR3 spells CSVEGDMNTEAFF. The CDR3 bases are TGCAGCGTTGAAGGGGACATGAACACTGAAGCTTTCTTT.

The chain recombines TRBV7-2 with TRBJ1-3, with a tentative D call TRBD1 (6 bases). The CDR3 totals 15 residues. Germline V CDR1 and CDR2: SGHTA, FQGNSA. With 2 bases removed from V and 2 bases from J, the gap between germline ends came to 10 bases. CDR3 protein: CASSLSGGPGNTIYF. In nucleotides, the CDR3 is TGTGCCAGCAGCTTATCGGGGGGGCCTGGAAACACCATATATTTT.

The chain couples TRBV28 to TRBJ2-3; 7 bases are a match to TRBD1. Germline V CDR1 and CDR2: MDHEN, SYDVKM. The J segment lost 4 bases and the V segment lost 3 bases, leaving 4 bases of the junction unmatched. The CDR3 runs 14 residues. The CDR3 sequence is CASSLRGRSDTQYF. CDR3 sequence (DNA): TGTGCCAGCAGTTTGAGGGGGCGCTCAGATACGCAGTATTTT.

This rearrangement joins TRBV7-2 to TRBJ1-4, with TRBD1 identical over 7 bases. V was clipped by 2 bases and J by 5 bases; unmatched bases: 5. Germline lookup yields CDR1 SGHTA and CDR2 FQGNSA. The CDR3 totals 15 residues. The CDR3 sequence is CASSLQAGGNEKLFF. In DNA form, the CDR3 reads TGTGCCAGCAGCTTACAGGCAGGGGGAAATGAAAAACTGTTTTTT. Drawing the rest from reference TRBV7-2 and TRBJ1-4, the complete variable domain is GAGVSQSPSNKVTEKGKDVELRCDPISGHTALYWYRQSLGQGLEFLIYFQGNSAPDKSGLPSDRFSAERTGGSVSTLTIQRTQQEDSAVYLCASSLQAGGNEKLFFGSGTQLSVL.

The V gene is TRBV6-5, the J gene TRBJ1-2; TRBD1 matches 11 bases. The CDR3 totals 14 residues. V gave up 6 bases and J gave up 3 bases; unmatched junction bases: 3. Germline CDR1 MNHEY, CDR2 SVGAGI. The CDR3 reads CASRRTGGDYGYTF. The CDR3 bases are TGTGCCAGCAGGCGGACAGGGGGCGACTATGGCTACACCTTC.

The chain carries TRBV7-9 and TRBJ1-6, with D maybe TRBD1 (5 bases). The CDR3 loop spans 13 amino acids. CDR1 and CDR2 from the germline V gene are SEHNR and FQNEAQ (reference sequence). Trimming pared 8 bases from V and 10 bases from J, leaving 15 bases between. CDR3 coding DNA: TGTGCCAGCGACCCGGGGGAAGGGTCACCCCTCCACTTT. Translating it yields CASDPGEGSPLHF.

V gene TRBV30 combines with J gene TRBJ2-7, with D perhaps being TRBD1 or TRBD2 (6 bases each). Germline CDR1 GTSNPN, CDR2 SVGIG (reference sequence). The CDR3 is 13 amino acids. Trimming removed 0 bases at V and 3 bases at J, with 9 bases between. In nucleotides, the CDR3 is TGTGCCTGGAGTGTACAGGGACTCTACGAGCAGTACTTC. Amino acid sequence: CAWSVQGLYEQYF.

This chain joins TRBV14 and TRBJ2-3, with 9 positions matching TRBD2. The CDR3 is 15 amino acids. J lost 3 bases, V lost 2 bases, and 3 bases had no gene match. CDR1 SGHDN and CDR2 FVKESK come from the germline V gene. The CDR3 loop is CASSQQRGATDTQYF. CDR3 sequence (DNA): TGTGCCAGCAGCCAACAGCGGGGGGCTACAGATACGCAGTATTTT.

A single count supports this clone. The V and J genes are TRBV5-1 and TRBJ2-3; D may correspond to TRBD1 or TRBD2 (5 bases each). The CDR3 is 16 residues long. Trimming took off 2 bases at V and 2 bases at J, with 15 bases between the two ends. Germline V gene sequence: CDR1 SGHRS, CDR2 YFSETQ. For the CDR3, the DNA is TGCGCCAGCAGCTTCCGGGGCCGAGAATCCACAGATACGCAGTATTTT. The encoded protein is CASSFRGRESTDTQYF.

This clone came up a few times. The chain carries TRBV19 and TRBJ1-1; 7 bases line up with TRBD1. The CDR3 spans 14 residues. The germline CDR1 and CDR2 sequences are LNHDA and SQIVND (reference sequence). After removal of 5 bases from V and 0 bases from J, the junction contained 3 bases not matched to a gene. In DNA, the CDR3 is TGTGCCAGTAGTGGGGGACAGCTGAACACTGAAGCTTTCTTT. Translated, it gives CASSGGQLNTEAFF.

The chain couples TRBV4-1 to TRBJ1-2; D remains ambiguous. The CDR3 runs to 18 residues. The V end lost 3 bases, the J end lost 3 bases, and 23 bases lay between the germline ends. The germline gives CDR1 MGHRA, CDR2 YSYEKL. This CDR3 is CASSHGPNHIGNDYGYTF. The CDR3 DNA reads as TGCGCCAGCAGCCACGGACCCAACCACATAGGGAACGACTATGGCTACACCTTC.

This chain links TRBV2 with TRBJ1-5, with D hard to call. The germline CDR1 and CDR2 sequences are SNHLY and FYNNEI. Trimming removed 8 bases from V and 3 bases from J, with 5 bases in between. The CDR3 spans 11 residues. This CDR3 is CASATNQPQHF. As DNA, the CDR3 is TGTGCCAGCGCGACCAATCAGCCCCAGCATTTT.

The chain is built from TRBV29-1 and TRBJ2-6; no definite D call. V gave up 5 bases and J gave up 1 base, with 3 bases separating them. The length of the CDR3 is 12 residues. CDR1 and CDR2 (germline): SQVTM, ANQGSEA. CDR3 nucleotide sequence: TGCAGCGTTCTGTCTGGGGCCAACGTCCTGACTTTC. Protein: CSVLSGANVLTF.

The chain uses TRBV5-1 and TRBJ2-6; 8 nucleotides match TRBD1. Germline V lookup: CDR1 SGHRS, CDR2 YFSETQ. This CDR3 spans 17 amino acids. With V trimmed by 4 bases and J by 0 bases, 6 bases remained unmatched. Here the CDR3 reads CASSPGQGGSGANVLTF. The CDR3, as DNA: TGCGCCAGCAGCCCCGGACAGGGAGGCTCTGGGGCCAACGTCCTGACTTTC.

The chain couples TRBV7-3 to TRBJ2-2; TRBD1 agrees at 7 bases. The germline V gene encodes CDR1 SGHTA and CDR2 FQGTGA. The CDR3 sequence is 14 residues long. The ends lost 5 bases at V and 3 bases at J; junction bases unmatched: 3. CDR3 DNA sequence: TGTGCCAGCAGCCCCAGGGGGTACACCGGGGAGCTGTTTTTT. Translation: CASSPRGYTGELFF.

Regarding this clone: Other DNA variants within this sample encode the same CDR3. The chain recombines TRBV6-1 with TRBJ2-5; D not resolved. Deletions cut 5 bases from V and 4 bases from J, with 5 bases between. Germline lookup yields CDR1 MNHNS and CDR2 SASEGT. This CDR3 comprises 11 residues. The CDR3 spells CASSYGETQYF. The CDR3 DNA sequence: TGTGCCAGCAGTTACGGAGAGACCCAGTACTTC.

The rearrangement uses TRBV5-4 and TRBJ2-1; 10 positions agree with TRBD1. Trimming took 4 bases from V and 4 from J; bases not matched to a gene: 5. This CDR3 has 15 residues. Germline CDR1 is SGHNT and CDR2 is YYREEE (reference sequence). The CDR3, as DNA: TGTGCCAGCAGCCTACCGGGACAGGGGTACAATGAGCAGTTCTTC. This codes for CASSLPGQGYNEQFF. The entire variable domain, with the rest obtained from reference TRBV5-4 and TRBJ2-1, is as follows: ETGVTQSPTHLIKTRGQQVTLRCSSQSGHNTVSWYQQALGQGPQFIFQYYREEENGRGNFPPRFSGLQFPNYSSELNVNALELDDSALYLCASSLPGQGYNEQFFGPGTRLTVL.

The CDR3 region is CASSLKAEAFF. CDR3 bases: TGCGCCAGCAGCTTGAAAGCTGAAGCTTTCTTT. The chain has TRBV5-1 and TRBJ1-1, with D unclear. Per the germline V gene, CDR1 is SGHRS and CDR2 is YFSETQ. V was trimmed by 1 base and J by 6 bases, leaving 4 bases between them. This CDR3 comprises 11 residues.

This chain connects TRBV5-4 to TRBJ1-2, with 10 bases matching TRBD1. CDR1 is SGHNT and CDR2 is YYREEE in the germline V gene (reference sequence). There are 15 residues in the CDR3. J gave up 4 bases and V 0 bases, and 3 bases lay outside the gene matches. The CDR3 nucleotides are TGTGCCAGCAGCTTGGGCGGGACAGGGGTCTATGGCTACACCTTC. Protein product: CASSLGGTGVYGYTF.

V is TRBV9 and J is TRBJ1-2; no clear D gene. Trimming left V 3 bases short and J 4 bases short, with 7 bases between. The germline CDR1 and CDR2 sequences are SGDLS and YYNGEE. There are 12 residues in the CDR3. CDR3 loop: CASSDAFYGYTF. The CDR3 bases are TGTGCCAGCAGCGATGCGTTCTATGGCTACACCTTC.